These T cell receptor beta chains were read from a single sample in a study of blood T cell repertoires in COVID-19. Some clones are missing from TCRdb's copy, which holds only in-frame ones; the method was immunoSEQ multiplex PCR. Of tens of thousands of clones in the sample, over 65% were seen once. Sequencing was performed on peripheral blood. The receptors were gathered from a human donor in a cohort sampled during active COVID-19. The CDR3 runs from the conserved cysteine through the conserved F or W. D genes are given only for firm matches. Only part of the rows carry a size: once, few, many, or a class if the clone is expanded.

j_gene	d_gene	abundance	v_gene	CDR3aa	CDR3nt
TRBJ1-6	TRBD1	NA	TRBV7-2	CASSLSGDRANSPLHF	TGTGCCAGCAGCTTAAGTGGGGACAGGGCAAATTCACCCCTCCACTTT
TRBJ2-7	TRBD1	NA	TRBV29-1	CSARTGGGEQYF	TGCAGCGCAAGGACAGGGGGCGGCGAGCAGTACTTC
TRBJ2-2	TRBD1	NA	TRBV9	CASAERQGATGELFF	TGTGCCAGCGCCGAGAGACAGGGGGCGACCGGGGAGCTGTTTTTT
TRBJ2-5	TRBD1	NA	TRBV12-5	CASGTTPGQGWETQYF	TGTGCTAGTGGTACCACCCCTGGACAGGGTTGGGAGACCCAGTACTTC
TRBJ2-7	NA	NA	TRBV7-6	CASSPRAGEQYF	TGTGCCAGCAGCCCCAGGGCGGGAGAGCAGTACTTC
TRBJ1-1	TRBD1	NA	TRBV2	CASSAPDRMNTEAFF	TGTGCCAGCAGTGCCCCGGACAGGATGAACACTGAAGCTTTCTTT
TRBJ2-1	NA	NA	TRBV6-6	CASSYGVAVEQFF	TGTGCCAGCAGTTACGGGGTAGCGGTAGAGCAGTTCTTC
TRBJ1-1	NA	NA	TRBV29-1	CSAQGGFGTEAFF	TGCAGCGCCCAGGGAGGGTTCGGCACTGAAGCTTTCTTT
TRBJ1-1	TRBD1	NA	TRBV6-1	CASSELQGGSTEAFF	TGTGCCAGCAGTGAACTCCAGGGGGGTAGCACTGAAGCTTTCTTT
TRBJ1-2	TRBD1	NA	TRBV3-1/TRBV3-2	CASSPRGTDAGYTF	TGTGCCAGCAGCCCTAGAGGGACAGACGCGGGCTACACCTTC
TRBJ2-7	NA	NA	TRBV28	CASSFQSEQYF	TGTGCCAGCAGTTTCCAATCCGAGCAGTACTTC
TRBJ1-1	NA	NA	TRBV27	CASEGPSGTEAFF	TGTGCCAGCGAAGGACCCTCGGGGACTGAAGCTTTCTTT
TRBJ2-2	TRBD1	few	TRBV7-2	CASSLGSRGLGGELFF	TGTGCCAGCAGCTTAGGTTCCAGGGGGCTTGGCGGGGAGCTGTTTTTT
TRBJ1-1	TRBD1	NA	TRBV7-6	CASSFPRATGAEVAFF	TGTGCCAGCAGCTTTCCCCGCGCTACAGGGGCGGAAGTAGCTTTCTTT
TRBJ2-1	NA	once	TRBV12-2	CASRLRGEGFYNEQFF	TGTGCAAGTCGCCTGAGGGGGGAGGGGTTCTACAATGAGCAGTTCTTC
TRBJ2-7	NA	NA	TRBV7-9	CASSYTGGGGGEQYF	TGTGCCAGCAGCTACACCGGGGGAGGTGGCGGCGAGCAGTACTTC
TRBJ1-3	NA	NA	TRBV29-1	CSAKSQSGNTIYF	TGCAGCGCCAAAAGCCAATCTGGAAACACCATATATTTT
TRBJ2-5	TRBD2	NA	TRBV2	CASSDWREGKETQYF	TGTGCCAGCAGTGACTGGCGGGAGGGTAAAGAGACCCAGTACTTC
TRBJ2-5	NA	NA	TRBV18	CASSPSRDLAGETQYF	TGTGCCAGCTCACCCTCCCGGGACTTGGCAGGAGAGACCCAGTACTTC
TRBJ2-1	NA	NA	TRBV27	CASSPDFSSYNEQFF	TGTGCCAGCAGTCCGGACTTTTCTTCCTACAATGAGCAGTTCTTC
TRBJ2-5	TRBD2	NA	TRBV5-1	CASSPTRAGVEETQYF	TGCGCCAGCAGCCCCACCCGAGCGGGAGTAGAAGAGACCCAGTACTTC
TRBJ1-1	TRBD1	NA	TRBV29-1	CSGTGVGNTEAFF	TGCAGCGGGACAGGGGTTGGGAACACTGAAGCTTTCTTT
TRBJ1-3	TRBD1	NA	TRBV15	CATSSRGTAYSGNTIYF	TGTGCCACCAGCAGCAGAGGGACAGCGTACTCTGGAAACACCATATATTTT
TRBJ1-3	NA	NA	TRBV7-2	CASKKFNGNTIYF	TGTGCCAGCAAAAAATTCAATGGAAACACCATATATTTT
TRBJ2-1	NA	NA	TRBV7-2	CASSLNPGRYNEQFF	TGTGCCAGCAGCTTAAATCCAGGAAGATACAATGAGCAGTTCTTC
TRBJ2-7	TRBD1	NA	TRBV6-5	CASSYRQGGGYEQYF	TGTGCCAGCAGTTACAGACAGGGGGGGGGCTACGAGCAGTACTTC
TRBJ1-2	NA	few	TRBV24-1	CATSPPAGEGAGGYTF	TGTGCCACCAGCCCACCCGCCGGGGAGGGCGCAGGAGGCTACACCTTC
TRBJ2-1	TRBD2	once	TRBV2	CASRLAGGEQFF	TGTGCCAGCCGACTAGCGGGAGGCGAGCAGTTCTTC
TRBJ1-2	NA	NA	TRBV4-1	CASSQLIGDLNYGYTF	TGCGCCAGCAGCCAGCTAATAGGGGATCTAAACTATGGCTACACCTTC
TRBJ2-7	NA	NA	TRBV20-1	CSASPPGLVYEQYF	TGCAGTGCTAGTCCCCCGGGACTCGTCTACGAGCAGTACTTC
TRBJ2-7	NA	NA	TRBV15	CATSIMTVPYEQYF	TGTGCCACCAGCATAATGACAGTTCCCTACGAGCAGTACTTC
TRBJ1-3	NA	NA	TRBV19	CARVSTGPALSGNTIYF	TGTGCCAGGGTCTCGACAGGCCCGGCACTCTCTGGAAACACCATATATTTT
TRBJ1-1	NA	NA	TRBV3-1/TRBV3-2	CASSRGQLFTEAFF	TGTGCCAGCAGCCGAGGACAGCTATTCACTGAAGCTTTCTTT
TRBJ2-1	TRBD2	NA	TRBV7-2	CASSLAGGAYNEQFF	TGTGCCAGCAGCTTAGCCGGGGGGGCCTACAATGAGCAGTTCTTC
TRBJ2-3	NA	NA	TRBV19	CASSIQDTTGEQYF	TGTGCCAGTAGTATTCAGGACACAACGGGGGAGCAGTATTTT
TRBJ2-3	TRBD1	NA	TRBV29-1	CSVAGTANTDTQYF	TGCAGCGTTGCAGGGACAGCAAACACAGATACGCAGTATTTT
TRBJ2-5	NA	NA	TRBV28	CASSSSMETQYF	TGTGCCAGCAGTTCGAGCATGGAGACCCAGTACTTC
TRBJ2-1	NA	NA	TRBV5-1	CASSFRVAEAYNEQFF	TGCGCCAGCAGCTTCCGGGTAGCGGAGGCCTACAATGAGCAGTTCTTC
TRBJ1-5	TRBD1	NA	TRBV28	CASIIQGAGNQPQHF	TGTGCCAGCATTATACAGGGGGCGGGCAATCAGCCCCAGCATTTT
TRBJ2-1	TRBD2	NA	TRBV5-4	CASSLGGGTVRFVGEQFF	TGTGCCAGCAGCTTGGGGGGGGGAACAGTGAGGTTTGTTGGTGAGCAGTTCTTC
TRBJ1-2	NA	NA	TRBV4-3	CASSQDRRGDYGYTF	TGCGCCAGCAGCCAAGATCGGAGGGGCGACTATGGCTACACCTTC
TRBJ1-4	TRBD1	NA	TRBV28	CASSLTGSSTNEKLFF	TGTGCCAGCAGTTTGACAGGGTCCTCAACTAATGAAAAACTGTTTTTT